Listed here are 21 T cell receptor beta chains from one sample, sequenced in a study of T cells in Graves' hyperthyroidism and ophthalmopathy. TCR beta CDR3 region amplification was performed from RNA transcripts. In the first-round RT-PCR of the TCR CDR3, the HTBI primer set was used. MiXCR, run by TCRdb on the multiplex PCR reads, gives a single entry per CDR3 protein. This sample has some 620,000 distinct CDR3 sequences; about 16% occur once, and the top ten carry less than 4.5%. Sequenced sample: blood. All receptors come from a woman in her 30s with Graves' hyperthyroidism.

The chain has TRBV13 and TRBJ1-1; unclear D gene. The CDR3 consists of 14 residues. Germline lookup yields CDR1 PRHDT and CDR2 FYEKMQ (reference sequence). Trimming stripped 0 bases from V and 5 bases from J, with 10 bases between. CDR3 DNA sequence: TGTGCCAGCAGCTTAGGGGTAGGAAGGACTGAAGCTTTCTTT. This codes for CASSLGVGRTEAFF. Supplemented by reference TRBV13 and TRBJ1-1, the full variable domain reads AAGVIQSPRHLIKEKRETATLKCYPIPRHDTVYWYQQGPGQDPQFLISFYEKMQSDKGSIPDRFSAQQFSDYHSELNMSSLELGDSALYFCASSLGVGRTEAFFGQGTRLTVV.

V is TRBV5-5 and J is TRBJ1-4; D is ambiguous. The V gene's germline CDR1 is SGHKS and CDR2 YYEKEE (reference sequence). With 4 bases removed from V and 0 bases from J, the gap between germline ends came to 7 bases. CDR3 size: 14 residues. This CDR3 is CASSVLATNEKLFF. Written as DNA, the CDR3 is TGTGCCAGCAGCGTACTGGCAACTAATGAAAAACTGTTTTTT.

J is TRBJ2-5 and V is TRBV19; perhaps TRBD2 as D (6 bases). Looked up from germline, CDR1 is LNHDA and CDR2 is SQIVND (reference sequence). This CDR3 has 13 residues. Trimming stripped 5 bases from V and 5 bases from J, with 12 bases between. The CDR3 is CASSLRGIETQYF. The CDR3 nucleotides are TGTGCCAGTAGTCTTCGCGGGATCGAGACCCAGTACTTC.

The gene calls are TRBV10-3 and TRBJ2-3; D may be TRBD2 (6 bases). The V end lost 0 bases, the J end lost 6 bases, and 10 bases lay between the germline ends. CDR1 and CDR2 from the germline V gene are ENHRY and SYGVKD. CDR3 size: 14 residues. CDR3 DNA: TGTGCCATCAGTGAGTCTGGTGGGAGGGATACGCAGTATTTT. Translation: CAISESGGRDTQYF.

V gene TRBV9 combines with J gene TRBJ1-1; the D is unclear. Per germline, CDR1 SGDLS and CDR2 YYNGEE. The germline V and J ends were trimmed by 3 bases and 0 bases, with 12 bases remaining between them. The CDR3 runs to 15 residues. CDR3 nucleotides: TGTGCCAGCAGCGACGACGCGGGAGTGAACACTGAAGCTTTCTTT. Protein sequence: CASSDDAGVNTEAFF.

The chain carries TRBV20-1 and TRBJ2-3; 8 positions match TRBD1. CDR3 length: 15 residues. V gave up 4 bases and J gave up 2 bases; unmatched junction bases: 8. Germline V CDR1 and CDR2: DFQATT, SNEGSKA (reference sequence). The CDR3 protein is CSATRQGSYTDTQYF. The CDR3 DNA follows: TGCAGTGCTACACGACAGGGGTCATACACAGATACGCAGTATTTT.

Of note for this clonotype: Given a much more abundant clone one base away, this may be a read error. This chain connects TRBV7-2 to TRBJ2-2; D is perhaps TRBD1 (6 bases). V was pared by 10 bases and J by 6 bases, with 12 bases between. CDR1 is SGHTA, CDR2 FQGNSA, per germline. The CDR3 is 12 amino acids. The CDR3: CANLEGAGELFF. CDR3 bases: TGTGCCAACTTAGAGGGGGCCGGGGAGCTGTTTTTT.

CDR3: CASSAGGVDEQYF. In DNA, the CDR3 is TGTGCCAGCAGCGCGGGCGGGGTTGACGAGCAGTACTTC. This sequence joins TRBV9 and TRBJ2-7; D might be TRBD2 (6 bases). This CDR3 has 13 amino acids. V dropped 3 bases and J dropped 5 bases, with 12 bases sitting between them. The V gene's germline CDR1 is SGDLS and CDR2 YYNGEE.

The chain recombines TRBV9 with TRBJ1-2, with D perhaps TRBD1 (6 bases). Germline-derived CDR1 and CDR2 are SGDLS and YYNGEE. The germline V and J ends were trimmed by 5 bases and 0 bases, with 11 bases remaining between them. This CDR3 has 14 residues. For the CDR3, the DNA is TGTGCCAGCAGGCGGGACAACTCTAACTATGGCTACACCTTC. Translating it yields CASRRDNSNYGYTF.

This clonotype was seen only a few times. The J gene is TRBJ2-3, the V gene TRBV4-1, with D perhaps matching TRBD2 (7 bases). Trimming removed 3 bases at V and 3 bases at J, with 16 bases between. This CDR3 has 16 amino acids. Germline V CDR1 and CDR2: MGHRA, YSYEKL. The DNA for the CDR3 is TGCGCCAGCAGCCAGGCCCTCAGGGGAGGGACAGATACGCAGTATTTT. This sequence encodes CASSQALRGGTDTQYF.

This clonotype was counted between two and nine times. The chain combines TRBV9 with TRBJ1-4, with 9 bases fitting TRBD1. CDR3 size: 15 residues. The germline V gene has CDR1 SGDLS and CDR2 YYNGEE. Germline trimming cut 4 bases from V and 6 bases from J; bases unmatched to any gene: 7. The CDR3 spells CASSSTGTGYEKLFF. CDR3 sequence (DNA): TGTGCCAGCAGCTCGACAGGGACAGGGTATGAAAAACTGTTTTTT.

This clonotype was seen more than once but under ten times. The rearrangement uses TRBV20-1 and TRBJ2-1; the match to TRBD2 covers 8 bases. The ends lost 0 bases at V and 13 bases at J; junction bases unmatched: 17. The CDR3 is 16 residues long. Looked up from germline, CDR1 is DFQATT and CDR2 is SNEGSKA (reference sequence). CDR3 region: CSARDVLGSRGTRQFF. The CDR3 DNA reads TGCAGTGCTAGAGATGTTTTGGGGAGTCGAGGGACTAGACAGTTCTTC.

This clonotype showed up just a few times. The genes are TRBV13 and TRBJ2-2, with D perhaps matching TRBD2 (6 bases). Trimming took off 10 bases at V and 8 bases at J, with 17 bases between the two ends. Germline-derived CDR1 and CDR2 are PRHDT and FYEKMQ (reference sequence). CDR3 length equals 13 residues. This CDR3 reads CATQAGTLGELFF. The CDR3 DNA sequence: TGTGCCACCCAGGCGGGAACGTTAGGGGAGCTGTTTTTT. Supplemented by reference TRBV13 and TRBJ2-2, the full variable domain reads AAGVIQSPRHLIKEKRETATLKCYPIPRHDTVYWYQQGPGQDPQFLISFYEKMQSDKGSIPDRFSAQQFSDYHSELNMSSLELGDSALYFCATQAGTLGELFFGEGSRLTVL.

The table lists this clonotype with a few counts. This chain uses TRBV28 with TRBJ1-4, with 8 positions matching TRBD1. The ends lost 4 bases at V and 11 bases at J; junction bases unmatched: 3. The CDR3 totals 12 residues. Germline V gene sequence: CDR1 MDHEN, CDR2 SYDVKM. This CDR3 reads CASSWTGWKLFF. The CDR3 DNA reads as TGTGCCAGCAGTTGGACAGGGTGGAAACTGTTTTTT.

This clonotype has a single count. This chain joins TRBV12-3 or TRBV12-4 and TRBJ1-6; 7 nucleotides line up with TRBD1. V lost 6 bases and J lost 8; bases outside the gene matches: 10. CDR3 length: 15 residues. The CDR3 DNA follows: TGTGCCAGCAGCGAGAGAGACAGGGTATATTCACCCCTCCACTTT. Protein: CASSERDRVYSPLHF.

J is TRBJ1-2 and V is TRBV6-1; 8 positions agree with TRBD1. The CDR3 length is 14 residues. Germline CDR1 is MNHNS and CDR2 is SASEGT. Trimming at V came to 0 bases and at J to 4 bases, leaving 1 base not matched to a gene. The CDR3 nucleotides are TGTGCCAGCAGTGAAGCTCAGGGGGCCTATGGCTACACCTTC. It codes for CASSEAQGAYGYTF.

In its sample, this clonotype was seen many times. The chain carries TRBV19 and TRBJ2-1; D might be TRBD2 (5 bases). CDR3 length: 13 residues. CDR1 LNHDA and CDR2 SQIVND come from the germline V gene (reference sequence). Trimming took 4 bases from V and 6 from J, leaving 10 bases between them. CDR3 sequence (DNA): TGTGCCAGTAGTACAACTAGTGTCAATGAGCAGTTCTTC. Amino acid sequence: CASSTTSVNEQFF.

In its sample, this clonotype was seen many times. V and J are TRBV2 and TRBJ1-3, with 9 bases lining up with TRBD1. CDR3 length: 15 amino acids. Per the germline V gene, CDR1 is SNHLY and CDR2 is FYNNEI. Trimming removed 3 bases from V and 0 bases from J; junction bases left unmatched: 0. CDR3 sequence (DNA): TGTGCCAGCAGTGAGGGACAGGGCTCTGGAAACACCATATATTTT. Its translation: CASSEGQGSGNTIYF.

The rearrangement uses TRBV4-2 and TRBJ2-7, with a weak D call TRBD2 (6 bases). With 0 bases removed from V and 1 base from J, the gap between germline ends came to 19 bases. The CDR3 has 18 residues. Germline assignment: CDR1 LGHNA and CDR2 YNFKEQ. The CDR3, as DNA: TGTGCCAGCAGCCAAGATTGGGCCGGAGGGACCAAATCCTACGAGCAGTACTTC. Translation gives CASSQDWAGGTKSYEQYF.

A remark on this clonotype: This may be a read error: a much more frequent sequence differs by one nucleotide. V and J are TRBV3-1 and TRBJ1-2, with unresolved D. Trimming left V 5 bases short and J 4 bases short, with 11 bases between. Germline V gene data show CDR1 as LGHDT and CDR2 as YNNKEL (reference sequence). This CDR3 is 13 amino acids long. For the CDR3, the DNA is TGTGCCAGCAGCGAGGACGGACCCTATGGCTACACCTTC. It codes for CASSEDGPYGYTF.

This clonotype was observed at least ten times. The V and J genes are TRBV12-3 or TRBV12-4 and TRBJ1-1; 7 positions match TRBD1. This CDR3 region has 14 residues. The V gene end was trimmed by 3 bases and the J gene end by 10 bases; junction bases not matched to a gene: 11. CDR3 nucleotides: TGTGCCAGCAGTTTGCGACAGGGCCCCCTGCGAGCTTTCTTT. Its translation is CASSLRQGPLRAFF.